The 17 T cell receptor beta chains in this list originate from one sample, sequenced in a study of T cells in Graves' hyperthyroidism and ophthalmopathy (dated by TCRdb to about 2019). Library construction relied on multiplex PCR. TCRdb records Illumina HiSeq 2000 as the sequencer. The TCR beta CDR3 regions were amplified from RNA transcripts. The TCR CDR3 was subjected to a first round of RT-PCR using the HTBI primer set and the Qiagen OneStep RT-PCR kit. Using fastp at Q25 and MiXCR, TCRdb reprocessed the public reads and kept productive beta chains. Each entry is one CDR3 protein sequence, shown with its most common DNA and genes. The sample data list about 740,000 distinct CDR3 sequences, and approximately 15% of these were observed just once. More than 8.5% of the sample is in the top ten clones. Sequenced sample: blood. These receptor sequences come from a woman between 18 and 29 years old with Graves' hyperthyroidism.

V is TRBV5-6 and J is TRBJ2-2, with D hard to call. Trimming shortened V by 4 bases and J by 8 bases, and 21 bases separated the two germline ends. Per the germline V gene, CDR1 is SGHDT and CDR2 is YYEEEE. The CDR3 is made up of 16 amino acids. CDR3 in amino acids: CASSQPGLRSPGELFF. The CDR3 DNA is TGTGCCAGCAGCCAGCCGGGCCTGAGAAGCCCGGGGGAGCTGTTTTTT.

This clonotype has ten or more counts. The genes are TRBV20-1 and TRBJ2-1; 14 nucleotides align to TRBD2. Germline V CDR1 and CDR2: DFQATT, SNEGSKA (reference sequence). The length of the CDR3 is 20 residues. V shed 3 bases and J 4 bases; nucleotides not matched to a gene: 17. CDR3 nucleotides: TGCAGTGCTAGGAGGTCGGGACTAGCGGGAGTGCACCTGGGGTACAATGAGCAGTTCTTC. It codes for CSARRSGLAGVHLGYNEQFF.

This clonotype was seen only a few times. This chain uses TRBV4-3 with TRBJ2-7; either TRBD1 or TRBD2 may supply D (5 bases each). Germline lookup yields CDR1 LGHNA and CDR2 YSLEER. There are 16 residues in the CDR3. V gave up 0 bases and J gave up 2 bases, with 14 bases separating them. The CDR3, as DNA: TGCGCCAGCAGCCAAGATAGTGGGCAGGGACCCTACGAGCAGTACTTC. This codes for CASSQDSGQGPYEQYF.

A few counts support this clonotype. This rearrangement joins TRBV25-1 to TRBJ2-1; TRBD1 matches 9 bases. V shed 10 bases and J 6 bases; nucleotides not matched to a gene: 4. Looked up from germline, CDR1 is MGHDK and CDR2 is SYGVNS. This CDR3 has 12 residues. CDR3 region: CATRGQGNEQFF. As DNA, the CDR3 is TGTGCCACCCGGGGACAGGGCAATGAGCAGTTCTTC. The full variable domain, in which reference TRBV25-1 and TRBJ2-1 provide the parts outside the CDR3, is EADIYQTPRYLVIGTGKKITLECSQTMGHDKMYWYQQDPGMELHLIHYSYGVNSTEKGDLSSESTVSRIRTEHFPLTLESARPSHTSQYLCATRGQGNEQFFGPGTRLTVL.

This clonotype was observed at least ten times. This chain links TRBV12-3 or TRBV12-4 with TRBJ2-3; D unclear. V lost 5 bases, J lost 2 bases, and 14 bases lay in between. The CDR3 has 15 residues. Here the CDR3 DNA reads TGTGCCAGCAGTCCAACATTCCCGCCCACAGATACGCAGTATTTT. Translated, it gives CASSPTFPPTDTQYF.

This clonotype has only a few counts. An end of the junction differs from the germline gene, which may be a read error. The rearrangement joins TRBV24-1 to TRBJ2-1, with D tentatively TRBD2 (6 bases). Germline loops: CDR1 KGHDR, CDR2 SFDVKD. The CDR3 is 20 amino acids. The CDR3 protein is CATSATWRGSSVSLYNEQLF. In DNA form, the CDR3 reads TGTGCCACCAGTGCAACCTGGAGGGGCTCCAGCGTCTCCCTATACAATGAGCAGCTCTTC.

The table lists this clonotype with a few counts. The chain uses TRBV12-3 or TRBV12-4 and TRBJ2-1; D may be TRBD2 (7 bases). The CDR3 length is 15 residues. Trimming removed 6 bases at V and 2 bases at J, with 14 bases between. The CDR3 nucleotides read TGTGCCAGCAGCCCCGGGGAGGGGGCCTACAATGAGCAGTTCTTC. Residues: CASSPGEGAYNEQFF.

This clonotype turned up a few times. The rearrangement uses TRBV3-1 and TRBJ1-1; 7 bases map to TRBD1. Germline-derived CDR1 and CDR2 are LGHDT and YNNKEL (reference sequence). The CDR3 is 14 amino acids. With V trimmed by 0 bases and J by 11 bases, 9 bases remained unmatched. The CDR3 sequence: CASSQEKRGRWAFF. CDR3 coding DNA: TGTGCCAGCAGCCAAGAAAAGAGGGGGCGATGGGCTTTCTTT.

Ten or more counts support this clonotype. The rearrangement uses TRBV7-2 and TRBJ2-3; a possible D gene is TRBD2 (6 bases). CDR1 and CDR2 from the germline V gene are SGHTA and FQGNSA. The CDR3 runs to 13 residues. Trimming stripped 10 bases from V and 4 bases from J, with 15 bases between. This CDR3 is CATQRAPPDTQYF. The CDR3 region has the DNA TGTGCCACCCAGCGGGCCCCCCCAGATACGCAGTATTTT. Full variable domain (missing parts from reference TRBV7-2 and TRBJ2-3): GAGVSQSPSNKVTEKGKDVELRCDPISGHTALYWYRQSLGQGLEFLIYFQGNSAPDKSGLPSDRFSAERTGGSVSTLTIQRTQQEDSAVYLCATQRAPPDTQYFGPGTRLTVL.

The V gene is TRBV7-9, the J gene TRBJ2-7; tentatively, D is TRBD1 or TRBD2 (6 bases each). The CDR3 totals 11 residues. Germline values: CDR1 SEHNR, CDR2 FQNEAQ (reference sequence). The germline V and J ends were trimmed by 5 bases and 6 bases, with 8 bases remaining between them. CDR3 sequence reads: CASSGGREQYF. In nucleotides, the CDR3 is TGTGCCAGCAGCGGGGGGCGCGAGCAGTACTTC.

The rearrangement uses TRBV5-1 and TRBJ2-6; D tentatively reads TRBD1 or TRBD2 (5 bases each). Germline V gene lookup returns CDR1 SGHRS and CDR2 YFSETQ. This CDR3 is 17 amino acids long. V dropped 2 bases and J dropped 0 bases, with 12 bases sitting between them. CDR3: CASSFTGTNSGANVLTF. The CDR3 DNA is TGCGCCAGCAGCTTTACCGGGACCAACTCTGGGGCCAACGTCCTGACTTTC.

The table lists this clonotype with many counts. The V call is TRBV28, the J call TRBJ2-7, with D possibly matching TRBD2 (5 bases). CDR1 is MDHEN, CDR2 SYDVKM, per germline. The CDR3 is 15 residues long. The V gene lost 5 bases and the J gene lost 5 bases, with 19 bases spanning the gap. Here the CDR3 reads CASSPFGERYHEQYF. CDR3 nucleotide sequence: TGTGCCAGCAGTCCCTTTGGGGAGAGGTACCACGAGCAGTACTTC.

This clonotype has ten or more counts. V usage is TRBV11-1 and J usage is TRBJ2-7, with 10 bases identical to TRBD2. The V and J ends lost 4 bases and 0 bases, in that order; junction bases with no gene match: 6. Germline CDR1 reads SGHAT; CDR2 reads FQDESV (reference sequence). This CDR3 comprises 16 residues. The CDR3 DNA is TGTGCCAGCAGCTCCTATAGCGGGAGGAGCTCCTACGAGCAGTACTTC. Its translation: CASSSYSGRSSYEQYF. Complete variable domain (other parts from reference TRBV11-1 and TRBJ2-7): EAEVAQSPRYKITEKSQAVAFWCDPISGHATLYWYRQILGQGPELLVQFQDESVVDDSQLPKDRFSAERLKGVDSTLKIQPAELGDSAMYLCASSSYSGRSSYEQYFGPGTRLTVT.

The chain uses TRBV7-9 and TRBJ1-5; tentative D call: TRBD1 (5 bases). Germline V gene lookup returns CDR1 SEHNR and CDR2 FQNEAQ (reference sequence). This CDR3 has 14 residues. Trimming pared 4 bases from V and 6 bases from J, leaving 13 bases between. Written as DNA, the CDR3 is TGTGCCAGCAGCTCCCCGGGGGAGGGTCAGCCCCAGCATTTT. Its translation is CASSSPGEGQPQHF.

This clonotype was seen more than once but under ten times. The V and J genes are TRBV25-1 and TRBJ2-2; 8 nucleotides line up with TRBD1. V trimming: 4 bases; J trimming: 7 bases; junction bases outside the gene matches: 8. This CDR3 is built from 15 residues. Germline CDR1 is MGHDK and CDR2 is SYGVNS. In DNA form, the CDR3 reads TGTGCCAGCAGTGGGACAGGGTCCAGGATCGGGGAGCTGTTTTTT. Translation gives CASSGTGSRIGELFF.

J is TRBJ2-7 and V is TRBV19; D possibly uses TRBD1 or TRBD2 (5 bases each). The CDR3 consists of 15 residues. The ends were cut back, 5 bases at V and 3 bases at J, with 17 bases in the middle. The germline gives CDR1 LNHDA, CDR2 SQIVND (reference sequence). The CDR3 DNA sequence: TGTGCCAGTAGTCTAGGGGACCGGACGTACTACGAGCAGTACTTC. Protein sequence: CASSLGDRTYYEQYF.

This clonotype was observed at least ten times. J is TRBJ2-1 and V is TRBV7-7; 15 positions match TRBD2. CDR3 length equals 16 residues. V gave up 5 bases and J gave up 6 bases; unmatched junction bases: 5. Germline CDR1 is SSHAT and CDR2 is FNYEAQ (reference sequence). CDR3 DNA sequence: TGTGCCAGCAGCCCGGGACTAGCGGGAGGTGGCAATGAGCAGTTCTTC. It specifies CASSPGLAGGGNEQFF.